Sequencing of this T cell receptor beta chain was carried out in a study of T cell repertoires in cytomegalovirus infection (dated by TCRdb to between 2017 and 2020). Describing the broader study: Peptide stimulations targeted recently identified HLA-C-restricted CMV epitopes, whose presentation resists viral immunomodulation, together with well-studied HLA-B-restricted epitopes. Because public TCR beta signatures pointed to carriage of CMV infection together with the matching HLA type, the HLA type of each donor mattered for the analysis. Study-wide findings and limitations: In both this cohort and an independent roughly 400-donor cohort, the cumulative frequency of public TCR beta family members distinguished carriers of CMV infection plus the relevant HLA type. The ex vivo response was dominated by HLA-C-restricted CMV-specific TCR beta clonotypes, and the single most frequent clonotype in two of eight donors was supplied by these HLA-C-restricted clonotypes.

A note on this clonotype: The antigen it binds to is not known. There are no base qualities to consult, and no much larger clone falls within one base.

What this sample's treatment or condition label stands for: in vitro stimulation with specific CMV peptide epitopes to enrich CMV-specific T cells. Trimmed from V: 2 bases; trimmed from J: 2 bases; junction bases lacking a gene match: 6. Looking up the germline V gene (reference sequence) yields CDR1 DFQATT and CDR2 SNEGSKA. From its cysteine to its phenylalanine, the CDR3 spans 16 amino acids. The CDR3 DNA has 48 bases and is translated from base 1. The sequencer was an Illumina HiSeq 1500. TCRdb reran the public reads through fastp at Q25 and MiXCR, keeping productive beta chains. Rows are combined by CDR3 protein, so each entry shows the most common genes and DNA. Present in this sample are some 920,000 distinct CDR3 sequences, 30% to 40% of which were seen just once. The top ten clones comprise 11% to 15% of the sample.

The TCR comes from a human donor in good health (CMV status not recorded). Some clones in this sample may be carry-over from other donors' samples. Sequenced material: cultured CD8+ T cells from PBMCs, taken from culture after CMV antigen stimulation. Rearrangement joined TRBV20-1 to TRBJ2-5, and 12 junction bases match TRBD2. This receptor has the CDR3 CSARHRLAGAQETQYF. The base sequence is TGCAGTGCTAGACATCGACTAGCGGGGGCACAAGAGACCCAGTACTTC.